A single sample gave rise to the 29 T cell receptor beta chains below, sequenced in a study of T-cell reconstitution after alpha-beta-depleted transplantation in children. Unique molecular identifiers were used in preparing the TCRbeta library. TCRdb processed the PCR reads anew with MiXCR; each CDR3 protein has one entry. Among hundreds of thousands of distinct CDR3 sequences listed, 10% to 15% were seen once. The material sequenced was PBMCs, taken from the stem cell graft. The receptors here all came from a human donor who donated a stem cell graft to a child with Fanconi anemia.

This clonotype occurred many times. This sequence joins TRBV5-1 and TRBJ2-7; no clear D. Germline CDR1 SGHRS, CDR2 YFSETQ. The CDR3 is 13 amino acids. V was cut by 4 bases and J by 2 bases, with 10 bases left in between. The CDR3 reads CASSRSRAYEQYF. CDR3 nucleotides: TGCGCCAGCAGCCGGAGCCGTGCCTACGAGCAGTACTTC. The full variable domain, with the rest looked up from reference TRBV5-1 and TRBJ2-7, is KAGVTQTPRYLIKTRGQQVTLSCSPISGHRSVSWYQQTPGQGLQFLFEYFSETQRNKGNFPGRFSGRQFSNSRSEMNVSTLELGDSALYLCASSRSRAYEQYFGPGTRLTVT.

For this clonotype: The CDR3 does not close with the conserved phenylalanine or tryptophan, likely indicating a read error. This sequence joins TRBV28 and TRBJ1-5; D unresolved. The length of the CDR3 is 12 residues. Trimming took off 9 bases at V and 7 bases at J, with 13 bases between the two ends. The germline gives CDR1 MDHEN, CDR2 SYDVKM. As DNA, the CDR3 is TGTGCCAGTTCTCACCTTCTACAGCCCCAGCATTAT. Amino acids: CASSHLLQPQHY.

The chain is built from TRBV18 and TRBJ2-5; the D is unclear. The V gene lost 5 bases and the J gene lost 2 bases, with 12 bases spanning the gap. This CDR3 is 14 amino acids long. Germline V gene data show CDR1 as KGHSH and CDR2 as LQKENI. In nucleotides, the CDR3 is TGTGCCAGCTCAATGGGCCAGAATCAAGAGACCCAGTACTTC. Its translation: CASSMGQNQETQYF.

This clonotype was recorded many times. The chain employs TRBV29-1 and TRBJ1-2, with 9 nucleotides matching TRBD1. CDR3 length: 14 residues. Losses at the gene ends were 5 bases for V and 3 bases for J; bases not matched to a gene: 7. The germline gives CDR1 SQVTM, CDR2 ANQGSEA. The CDR3 loop reads CSVPTGGADYGYTF. The CDR3, as DNA: TGCAGCGTTCCTACAGGGGGCGCGGACTATGGCTACACCTTC.

The chain is built from TRBV5-1 and TRBJ2-7; 7 bases agree with TRBD1. The CDR3 is 14 residues long. Germline V gives CDR1 SGHRS, CDR2 YFSETQ. Trimming took 2 bases from V and 0 from J; bases not matched to a gene: 2. This CDR3 reads CASSFGTDSYEQYF. The CDR3 nucleotides are TGCGCCAGCAGCTTCGGGACAGACTCCTACGAGCAGTACTTC.

CDR3 DNA: TGTGCCAGCAGCTTCGTGGGTGGCAGGCTGAACACTGAAGCTTTCTTT. The encoded protein is CASSFVGGRLNTEAFF. This chain uses TRBV7-2 with TRBJ1-1; D unresolved. The CDR3 contains 16 residues. Trimming stripped 3 bases from V and 0 bases from J, with 14 bases between. Germline assignment: CDR1 SGHTA and CDR2 FQGNSA.

The genes are TRBV4-3 and TRBJ1-3; no firm D call. CDR3 length equals 16 residues. Germline V gene sequence: CDR1 LGHNA, CDR2 YSLEER. The ends were cut back, 1 base at V and 0 bases at J, with 10 bases in the middle. CDR3 sequence: CASSQVEDVSGNTIYF. The CDR3 region has the DNA TGCGCCAGCAGCCAAGTTGAGGACGTCTCTGGAAACACCATATATTTT.

This chain links TRBV5-1 with TRBJ2-2; D is ambiguous. With 6 bases removed from V and 9 bases from J, the gap between germline ends came to 12 bases. Germline CDR1 is SGHRS and CDR2 is YFSETQ. The CDR3 consists of 12 residues. The CDR3 bases are TGCGCCAGCACAGATCCCGGCCGGGAGCTGTTTTTT. Translating it yields CASTDPGRELFF. The variable domain in full, with the rest retrieved from reference TRBV5-1 and TRBJ2-2, is KAGVTQTPRYLIKTRGQQVTLSCSPISGHRSVSWYQQTPGQGLQFLFEYFSETQRNKGNFPGRFSGRQFSNSRSEMNVSTLELGDSALYLCASTDPGRELFFGEGSRLTVL.

This clonotype was detected a few times. V and J are TRBV28 and TRBJ1-2, with 9 bases matching TRBD1. Trimming cost V 6 bases and J 4 bases; bases outside gene matches: 3. The length of the CDR3 is 13 residues. Germline V lookup: CDR1 MDHEN, CDR2 SYDVKM. The CDR3 is CASSRDRVYGYTF. The CDR3 DNA reads TGTGCCAGCAGCCGGGACAGGGTCTATGGCTACACCTTC.

This clonotype appeared a few times. V gene TRBV4-2 combines with J gene TRBJ2-1, with 11 bases that match TRBD2. J was trimmed by 10 bases and V by 2 bases; bases with no gene match: 4. Germline V lookup: CDR1 LGHNA, CDR2 YNFKEQ. The CDR3 runs 14 residues. CDR3 in amino acids: CASSQLRTSGEQFF. The CDR3, as DNA: TGTGCCAGCAGCCAACTCCGGACTAGCGGGGAGCAGTTCTTC.

The CDR3 is CASSVREGNQPQHF. In DNA form, the CDR3 reads TGTGCCAGCAGCGTCAGGGAGGGCAATCAGCCCCAGCATTTT. This sequence joins TRBV7-2 and TRBJ1-5; tentatively, D is TRBD1 (5 bases). CDR3 length equals 14 residues. CDR1 is SGHTA, CDR2 FQGNSA, per germline. Trimming took off 5 bases at V and 2 bases at J, with 10 bases between the two ends.

Only a few counts were recorded for this clonotype. The chain has TRBV7-2 and TRBJ1-5; the match to TRBD1 covers 7 bases. The length of the CDR3 is 15 residues. The J segment lost 5 bases and the V segment lost 3 bases, leaving 7 bases of the junction unmatched. From germline, CDR1 is SGHTA and CDR2 FQGNSA. The CDR3 spells CASSFRTGGDQPQHF. The CDR3 bases are TGTGCCAGCAGCTTCCGGACAGGCGGGGATCAGCCCCAGCATTTT.

This rearrangement joins TRBV18 to TRBJ2-1; possibly TRBD1 or TRBD2 for D (6 bases each). Germline loops: CDR1 KGHSH, CDR2 LQKENI. V lost 3 bases and J lost 1, with 10 bases in between. The CDR3 totals 15 residues. Written as DNA, the CDR3 is TGTGCCAGCTCACCGGGGGGCCGATCCTACAATGAGCAGTTCTTC. Encoded protein: CASSPGGRSYNEQFF. The complete variable domain, with remaining parts taken from reference TRBV18 and TRBJ2-1, reads NAGVMQNPRHLVRRRGQEARLRCSPMKGHSHVYWYRQLPEEGLKFMVYLQKENIIDESGMPKERFSAEFPKEGPSILRIQQVVRGDSAAYFCASSPGGRSYNEQFFGPGTRLTVL.

This clonotype came up many times. V usage is TRBV7-8 and J usage is TRBJ1-1, with D uncertain. Germline CDR1 reads SGHVS; CDR2 reads FQNEAQ. CDR3 length: 14 amino acids. Trimming pared 7 bases from V and 1 base from J, leaving 13 bases between. The DNA for the CDR3 is TGTGCCAGCAACTCCGGAGTTAAGAACACTGAAGCTTTCTTT. Amino acid sequence: CASNSGVKNTEAFF. Full variable domain (rest looked up from reference TRBV7-8 and TRBJ1-1): GAGVSQSPRYKVAKRGQDVALRCDPISGHVSLFWYQQALGQGPEFLTYFQNEAQLDKSGLPSDRFFAERPEGSVSTLKIQRTQQEDSAVYLCASNSGVKNTEAFFGQGTRLTVV.

The chain joins TRBV4-2 to TRBJ2-1; D unclear. Per the germline V gene, CDR1 is LGHNA and CDR2 is YNFKEQ. The length of the CDR3 is 16 residues. V was clipped by 1 base and J by 0 bases, with 10 bases between them. CDR3 loop: CASSQVVGSSYNEQFF. CDR3 DNA: TGTGCCAGCAGCCAAGTGGTGGGGTCCTCCTACAATGAGCAGTTCTTC.

This clonotype was picked up a small number of times. The chain uses TRBV6-1 and TRBJ2-7; D remains ambiguous. This CDR3 region has 11 residues. V was pared by 7 bases and J by 5 bases, with 9 bases between. CDR1 is MNHNS, CDR2 SASEGT, per germline. The CDR3 here is CASKSAHEQYF. CDR3 sequence (DNA): TGTGCCAGCAAGTCAGCCCACGAGCAGTACTTC.

The chain uses TRBV10-1 and TRBJ2-5; D is unclear. Germline V gives CDR1 WNHNN, CDR2 SYGVQD (reference sequence). This CDR3 has 15 residues. The V end was cut by 0 bases, the J end by 2 bases, with 10 bases between. Here the CDR3 DNA reads TGCGCCAGCAGTGAGTCGACCAACAGACAAGAGACCCAGTACTTC. Translated, it gives CASSESTNRQETQYF.

The CDR3 protein is CSARRLAGALQETQYF. In DNA form, the CDR3 reads TGCAGTGCTAGAAGGCTAGCGGGGGCCCTACAAGAGACCCAGTACTTC. The chain employs TRBV20-1 and TRBJ2-5, with 10 bases matching TRBD2. V lost 2 bases to trimming and J lost 2 bases; unmatched junction nucleotides: 8. This CDR3 region has 16 residues. In germline, CDR1 is DFQATT, CDR2 SNEGSKA (reference sequence).

This clonotype was observed a few times. The chain employs TRBV20-1 and TRBJ2-3, with 9 bases lining up with TRBD2. V shed 6 bases, J shed 5 bases, and the junction held 6 bases outside the gene matches. The germline V gene encodes CDR1 DFQATT and CDR2 SNEGSKA (reference sequence). This CDR3 comprises 13 residues. The CDR3 coding sequence is TGCAGTGCAGGCGGGGGGGCCATAGATACGCAGTATTTT. Protein: CSAGGGAIDTQYF.

With regard to this clonotype: Possible read error: a much larger clone is one base away. The chain combines TRBV12-3 or TRBV12-4 with TRBJ2-3; D gene ambiguous. This CDR3 is 14 amino acids long. The CDR3 DNA follows: TGTGCCAGCAGTTTCTTGGCAAGACCAGATACGCAGAATTTT. Translated: CASSFLARPDTQNF.

The chain is built from TRBV12-3 or TRBV12-4 and TRBJ2-1; a possible D gene is TRBD2 (6 bases). V was clipped by 10 bases and J by 3 bases, with 16 bases between them. The CDR3 has 14 amino acids. Here the CDR3 reads CAIAGGVFYNEQFF. The DNA for the CDR3 is TGTGCCATCGCCGGCGGGGTATTCTACAATGAGCAGTTCTTC.

The gene calls are TRBV20-1 and TRBJ2-5; D tentatively reads TRBD1 or TRBD2 (6 bases each). The germline V gene encodes CDR1 DFQATT and CDR2 SNEGSKA (reference sequence). Trimming removed 3 bases at V and 5 bases at J, with 19 bases between. CDR3 length: 15 residues. The DNA for the CDR3 is TGCAGTGCTAGTATTCCTGGGGGGCAGACTGAGACCCAGTACTTC. Its protein product is CSASIPGGQTETQYF.

This chain connects TRBV4-2 to TRBJ2-7; 11 bases agree with TRBD2. Per germline, CDR1 LGHNA and CDR2 YNFKEQ. The CDR3 has 16 amino acids. The V and J ends lost 1 base and 9 bases, in that order; junction bases with no gene match: 11. As DNA, the CDR3 is TGTGCCAGCAGCCAAGGGGGCACTAGCGGGGGTAGGGGGCAGTACTTC. This translates into CASSQGGTSGGRGQYF.

The CDR3 loop is CSASGTNLGEKLFF. The CDR3 DNA is TGCAGTGCATCCGGGACAAATCTTGGTGAAAAACTGTTTTTT. V gene TRBV20-1 combines with J gene TRBJ1-4; D is perhaps TRBD1 (6 bases). Trimming removed 6 bases from V and 7 bases from J, with 18 bases in between. This CDR3 is 14 amino acids long. Looked up from germline, CDR1 is DFQATT and CDR2 is SNEGSKA (reference sequence).

This clonotype has a handful of counts. The chain carries TRBV4-3 and TRBJ2-7; D might be TRBD2 (5 bases). V was pared by 4 bases and J by 6 bases, with 10 bases between. Germline assignment: CDR1 LGHNA and CDR2 YSLEER. CDR3 length: 12 amino acids. CDR3: CASSRGLGEQYF. The CDR3 DNA reads TGCGCCAGCAGCCGCGGGCTAGGCGAGCAGTACTTC.

This clonotype was found a few times. The gene calls are TRBV7-8 and TRBJ1-5; tentative D call: TRBD1 (5 bases). Trimming stripped 1 base from V and 5 bases from J, with 12 bases between. The CDR3 is 15 residues long. Germline-derived CDR1 and CDR2 are SGHVS and FQNEAQ. The CDR3 protein is CASSLDSGGDQPQHF. The CDR3 nucleotides are TGTGCCAGCAGCTTAGACTCCGGGGGGGATCAGCCCCAGCATTTT.

This clonotype was found a few times. The chain joins TRBV4-3 to TRBJ1-5, with a tentative D call TRBD1 (5 bases). V was pared by 2 bases and J by 5 bases, with 10 bases between. Germline V gene lookup returns CDR1 LGHNA and CDR2 YSLEER. This CDR3 is built from 14 residues. CDR3 DNA sequence: TGCGCCAGCAGCCAATATTGGGGGGATCAGCCCCAGCATTTT. Its translation: CASSQYWGDQPQHF.

In DNA, the CDR3 is TGCGCCAGCAGCTTGGACGGGCCATCGGACACCGGGGAGCTGTTTTTT. Protein product: CASSLDGPSDTGELFF. The gene calls are TRBV5-1 and TRBJ2-2; no firm D call. CDR3 length equals 16 residues. Trimming took 0 bases from V and 3 from J, leaving 12 bases between them. Looked up from germline, CDR1 is SGHRS and CDR2 is YFSETQ. Supplemented by reference TRBV5-1 and TRBJ2-2, the full variable domain reads KAGVTQTPRYLIKTRGQQVTLSCSPISGHRSVSWYQQTPGQGLQFLFEYFSETQRNKGNFPGRFSGRQFSNSRSEMNVSTLELGDSALYLCASSLDGPSDTGELFFGEGSRLTVL.

This clonotype has a handful of counts. The chain joins TRBV11-1 to TRBJ2-3; 9 bases line up with TRBD1. Germline loops: CDR1 SGHAT, CDR2 FQDESV (reference sequence). V shed 5 bases and J 2 bases; nucleotides not matched to a gene: 5. The CDR3 is made up of 15 amino acids. Written as DNA, the CDR3 is TGTGCCAGCAGCCCTTACAGGGGGCCCACAGATACGCAGTATTTT. Translating gives CASSPYRGPTDTQYF.